These T cell receptor beta chains were read from a single sample in a study of HIV-infected patients and healthy controls. One entry per CDR3 protein results from TCRdb running MiXCR on the 5' RACE reads. The sample comprises fewer than 6,500 distinct CDR3 sequences, about 8.7% of which are singletons, and around 26% rests with the top ten. Source: blood, taken during antiretroviral therapy. Receptors were obtained from an adult with HIV infection. Both conserved end residues are part of each CDR3. A D gene is named only where the DNA matches it firmly. Not all rows give a size; the values are once, few, many and, for expanded clones, a class.

TRBV12-3/TRBV12-4,-,few,TRBJ1-5,CASSLSADQPQHF,TGTGCCAGCAGTTTGTCCGCAGATCAGCCCCAGCATTTT
TRBV4-1,-,medium-sized,TRBJ2-3,CASSQTEISGHSTDTQYF,TGCGCCAGCAGCCAAACGGAAATAAGTGGCCATAGCACAGATACGCAGTATTTT
TRBV5-4,-,many,TRBJ2-1,CASSPLQMLGEQFF,TGTGCCAGCAGCCCTCTACAGATGCTGGGTGAGCAGTTCTTC
TRBV11-3,-,large,TRBJ1-2,CASTSRWHRPKNYGYTF,TGTGCCAGCACTTCAAGGTGGCACAGGCCAAAAAACTATGGCTACACCTTC
TRBV11-2,TRBD1,medium-sized,TRBJ2-5,CASKPHRDRGQETQYF,TGTGCCAGCAAACCACACCGGGACAGAGGCCAAGAGACCCAGTACTTC
TRBV27,-,large,TRBJ2-7,CASSPTVAGEQYF,TGTGCCAGCAGTCCGACAGTCGCGGGCGAGCAGTACTTC
TRBV28,TRBD1,-,TRBJ2-2,CASYELQSDRESTGELFF,TGTGCCAGCTACGAACTCCAATCGGACAGGGAGAGCACCGGGGAGCTGTTTTTT
TRBV5-1,-,large,TRBJ1-1,CASSTGQLNTEAFF,TGCGCCAGCAGCACCGGACAGTTGAACACTGAAGCTTTCTTT
TRBV28,-,medium-sized,TRBJ2-5,CASSPPGVARETQYF,TGTGCCAGCAGTCCCCCGGGGGTAGCTCGGGAGACCCAGTACTTC
TRBV6-1,-,many,TRBJ2-4,CASSGVAKNIQYF,TGTGCCAGCTCGGGGGTAGCCAAAAACATTCAGTACTTC
TRBV19,-,many,TRBJ2-6,CASSMLGSGANVLTF,TGTGCCAGTAGTATGCTGGGATCTGGGGCCAACGTCCTGACTTTC
TRBV6-5,-,large,TRBJ2-7,CASGRRSYEQYF,TGTGCCAGCGGGAGGAGGTCGTACGAGCAGTACTTC
TRBV12-3/TRBV12-4,-,medium-sized,TRBJ1-1,CASSLEARVSEAFF,TGTGCCAGCAGTTTAGAAGCCCGAGTATCTGAAGCTTTCTTT
TRBV10-3,-,many,TRBJ1-2,CAIRPGPPNDYGYTF,TGTGCCATCAGGCCGGGACCCCCGAACGACTATGGCTACACCTTC
TRBV14,-,many,TRBJ2-3,CASSAADTQYF,TGTGCCAGCAGCGCCGCGGATACGCAGTATTTT
TRBV11-3,-,few,TRBJ2-3,CASSLDGTTDTQYF,TGTGCCAGCAGCTTAGACGGAACCACAGATACGCAGTATTTT
TRBV7-2,TRBD2,few,TRBJ2-3,CASSLSSGRTDTQYF,TGTGCCAGCAGCTTATCAAGCGGGAGAACAGATACGCAGTATTTT
TRBV5-1,-,many,TRBJ2-5,CASSLGHIETQYF,TGCGCCAGCAGCTTGGGGCATATCGAGACCCAGTACTTC
TRBV30,TRBD1,medium-sized,TRBJ2-5,CAWGSGQGSETQYF,TGTGCCTGGGGATCGGGACAGGGGTCCGAGACCCAGTACTTC
TRBV6-1,TRBD2,medium-sized,TRBJ2-7,CASSWTSSYEQYF,TGTGCCAGCAGCTGGACTAGCTCCTACGAGCAGTACTTC
TRBV15,-,medium-sized,TRBJ2-7,CATSTGTSYEQYF,TGTGCCACCAGCACCGGGACTTCCTACGAGCAGTACTTC
TRBV2,-,medium-sized,TRBJ2-2,CASSAGDLAPGELFF,TGTGCCAGCAGCGCAGGGGACCTTGCGCCCGGGGAGCTGTTTTTT
TRBV6-1,-,medium-sized,TRBJ2-4,CASSEARAPLQARDIQYF,TGTGCCAGCAGTGAAGCGCGGGCCCCCCTCCAGGCCCGGGACATTCAGTACTTC
TRBV28,TRBD1,medium-sized,TRBJ2-3,CASSHGQGGTDTQYF,TGTGCCAGCAGTCACGGACAGGGGGGCACAGATACGCAGTATTTT
TRBV19,TRBD2,many,TRBJ2-1,CASSRGVTSSVNEQFF,TGTGCCAGTAGTCGGGGGGTGACTAGCTCGGTCAATGAGCAGTTCTTC
TRBV5-1,-,many,TRBJ2-5,CASSLERGIQETQYF,TGCGCCAGCAGCTTGGAAAGGGGGATCCAAGAGACCCAGTACTTC
TRBV20-1,-,-,TRBJ2-7,CSARDALGTVASYEQYF,TGCAGTGCTAGAGATGCCTTGGGAACTGTCGCGTCCTACGAGCAGTACTTC
TRBV7-9,-,medium-sized,TRBJ1-1,CASSPRNGEAFF,TGTGCCAGCAGCCCCCGCAATGGTGAAGCTTTCTTT
TRBV29-1,TRBD2,many,TRBJ2-7,CSARAGSYEQYF,TGCAGCGCCCGAGCGGGGTCCTACGAGCAGTACTTC
TRBV6-5,-,many,TRBJ2-7,CASSYSRTYEQYF,TGTGCCAGCAGTTACTCCCGGACCTACGAGCAGTACTTC
TRBV7-3,-,medium-sized,TRBJ2-7,CASSPKVGGEQYF,TGTGCCAGCAGCCCTAAGGTTGGGGGGGAGCAGTACTTC
TRBV5-1,-,medium-sized,TRBJ2-7,CASSFSPWDEQYF,TGCGCCAGCAGCTTTAGCCCCTGGGACGAGCAGTACTTC
TRBV10-3,-,many,TRBJ1-1,CAISDSGKNTEAFF,TGTGCCATCAGTGATAGTGGTAAGAACACTGAAGCTTTCTTT
TRBV30,-,many,TRBJ1-2,CACLEIERGTAGGGPSF,TGTGCCTGCCTAGAAATTGAAAGGGGAACAGCAGGCGGGGGACCGTCCTTC
TRBV6-5,-,medium-sized,TRBJ2-7,CASSRTSGYEQYF,TGTGCCAGCAGTCGGACGTCCGGCTACGAGCAGTACTTC
TRBV29-1,TRBD1,many,TRBJ2-7,CSVEEVAGGEQYF,TGCAGCGTTGAAGAGGTCGCAGGGGGCGAGCAGTACTTC
TRBV5-8,-,medium-sized,TRBJ1-1,CASSFGRNLNTEAFF,TGTGCCAGCAGCTTCGGACGGAATTTGAACACTGAAGCTTTCTTT
TRBV28,-,medium-sized,TRBJ2-2,CASSLPVGGELFF,TGTGCCAGCAGTTTACCAGTCGGCGGGGAGCTGTTTTTT
TRBV29-1,TRBD1,medium-sized,TRBJ2-7,CSVSDRGGTYEQYF,TGCAGCGTTTCGGACAGGGGAGGCACCTACGAGCAGTACTTC
TRBV27,-,medium-sized,TRBJ2-3,CASSLQGWDTQYF,TGTGCCAGCAGTTTACAGGGATGGGATACGCAGTATTTT
TRBV2,-,medium-sized,TRBJ2-1,CASSEGLNAYNEQFF,TGTGCCAGCAGTGAAGGGCTGAATGCCTACAATGAGCAGTTCTTC
TRBV7-2,TRBD2,-,TRBJ2-3,CASSSLGLAGVGDTQYF,TGTGCCAGCAGCTCCTTGGGACTAGCGGGGGTAGGAGATACGCAGTATTTT
TRBV5-4,-,many,TRBJ1-4,CASSADRVDEKLFF,TGTGCCAGCAGCGCCGACAGAGTAGACGAAAAACTGTTTTTT
TRBV15,-,many,TRBJ1-4,CATSRRSWGNEKLFF,TGTGCCACCAGCAGAAGGTCCTGGGGAAATGAAAAACTGTTTTTT
TRBV24-1,-,many,TRBJ2-2,CATSDPQAQTGELFF,TGTGCCACCAGTGATCCGCAGGCGCAGACCGGGGAGCTGTTTTTT
TRBV6-2/TRBV6-3,-,medium-sized,TRBJ1-1,CASSYSTEAFF,TGTGCCAGCAGTTACTCGACTGAAGCTTTCTTT
TRBV29-1,-,many,TRBJ2-7,CSAGPGVLNEQYF,TGCAGCGCTGGCCCCGGGGTTCTGAACGAGCAGTACTTC
TRBV9,-,many,TRBJ1-5,CASSVGGVDNQPQHF,TGTGCCAGCAGCGTAGGGGGGGTAGACAATCAGCCCCAGCATTTT
TRBV6-5,-,medium-sized,TRBJ2-3,CASVRRGTDTQYF,TGTGCCAGCGTCCGCCGCGGCACAGATACGCAGTATTTT
TRBV28,-,medium-sized,TRBJ1-1,CASIGPRQNTEAFF,TGTGCCAGCATTGGTCCACGTCAGAACACTGAAGCTTTCTTT
TRBV5-1,-,many,TRBJ1-1,CASSLEGASLAEAFF,TGCGCCAGCAGCTTGGAAGGGGCGAGTTTGGCTGAAGCTTTCTTT
TRBV7-2,-,medium-sized,TRBJ2-5,CASSLWGAETQYF,TGTGCCAGCAGCTTATGGGGCGCGGAGACCCAGTACTTC
TRBV7-8,-,many,TRBJ1-2,CASSLEGAGLYGYTF,TGTGCCAGCAGCTTAGAAGGGGCGGGGCTTTATGGCTACACCTTC
TRBV15,-,many,TRBJ1-1,CATSRAGRNTEAFF,TGTGCCACCAGCCGAGCAGGGAGGAACACTGAAGCTTTCTTT
TRBV7-2,TRBD2,medium-sized,TRBJ2-3,CASSPRAGAPTDTQYF,TGTGCCAGCAGCCCTAGGGCGGGAGCCCCCACAGATACGCAGTATTTT
TRBV7-9,TRBD1,medium-sized,TRBJ2-7,CASSSSGTGAPEQYF,TGTGCCAGCAGCTCCTCCGGGACAGGGGCACCAGAGCAGTACTTC
TRBV4-1,TRBD2,medium-sized,TRBJ2-1,CASSQDRHWREFNEQFF,TGCGCCAGCAGCCAAGATCGTCATTGGCGGGAGTTCAATGAGCAGTTCTTC
TRBV7-8,-,medium-sized,TRBJ1-5,CASSLEGSEGPQHF,TGTGCCAGCAGCTTAGAGGGGTCAGAAGGTCCCCAGCATTTT
TRBV29-1,TRBD2,few,TRBJ2-3,CSVDSGRAGDTQYF,TGCAGCGTTGATAGCGGGAGGGCCGGAGATACGCAGTATTTT
TRBV6-6,-,many,TRBJ1-2,CASSPHRGSSDGYTF,TGTGCCAGCAGCCCCCACCGAGGGTCCTCGGACGGCTACACCTTC